This TCR beta chain was captured in a study of identical twins. Study findings and constraints: Abundant beta clonotypes from cord blood bore fewer insertions; memory repertoires lacked this pattern. The presence of invariant MAIT and iNKT cells could partly confound analyses of zero-insertion sequences.

This clonotype has only a few counts. Its antigen is unknown. MiXCR, applied by TCRdb to the 5' RACE reads, yields one record per CDR3 protein. The sample lists roughly 200,000 distinct CDR3 sequences, around 8.1% occurring once. Trimming cost V 3 bases and J 4 bases; bases outside gene matches: 9. Germline values: CDR1 DFQATT, CDR2 SNEGSKA (reference sequence). This CDR3 is 14 amino acids long. The data were also submitted as part of a second study, on yellow fever vaccine responses in identical twins. From that study: Each twin's T cell response to the vaccine was reported to look partly convergent and partly personalized.

What was sequenced was memory (CD45RO+) T cells sorted from blood. The genes are TRBV20-1 and TRBJ2-7; 7 nucleotides line up with TRBD2. This sequence originates from a woman under 30 in good health. The CDR3 spells CSASISGTPYEQYF. CDR3 sequence (DNA): TGCAGTGCTAGTATAAGCGGGACTCCTTACGAGCAGTACTTC.